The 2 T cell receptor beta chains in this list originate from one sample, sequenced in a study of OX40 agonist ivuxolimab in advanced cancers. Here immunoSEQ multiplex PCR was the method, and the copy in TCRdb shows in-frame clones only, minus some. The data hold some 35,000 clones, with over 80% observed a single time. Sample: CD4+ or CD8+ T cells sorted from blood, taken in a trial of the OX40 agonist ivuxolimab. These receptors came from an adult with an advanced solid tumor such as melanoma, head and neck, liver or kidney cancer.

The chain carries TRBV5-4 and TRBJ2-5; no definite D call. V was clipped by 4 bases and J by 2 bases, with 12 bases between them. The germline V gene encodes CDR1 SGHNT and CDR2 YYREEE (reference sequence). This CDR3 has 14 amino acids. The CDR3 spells CASSPLSGQETQYF. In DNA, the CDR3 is TGTGCCAGCAGCCCCCTTTCAGGTCAAGAGACCCAGTACTTC.

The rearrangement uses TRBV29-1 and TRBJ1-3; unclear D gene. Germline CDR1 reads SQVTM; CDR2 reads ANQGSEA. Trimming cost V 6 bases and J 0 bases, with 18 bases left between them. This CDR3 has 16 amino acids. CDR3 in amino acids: CSVEGKTHYSGNTIYF. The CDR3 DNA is TGCAGCGTGGAGGGAAAAACCCATTACTCTGGAAACACCATATATTTT.